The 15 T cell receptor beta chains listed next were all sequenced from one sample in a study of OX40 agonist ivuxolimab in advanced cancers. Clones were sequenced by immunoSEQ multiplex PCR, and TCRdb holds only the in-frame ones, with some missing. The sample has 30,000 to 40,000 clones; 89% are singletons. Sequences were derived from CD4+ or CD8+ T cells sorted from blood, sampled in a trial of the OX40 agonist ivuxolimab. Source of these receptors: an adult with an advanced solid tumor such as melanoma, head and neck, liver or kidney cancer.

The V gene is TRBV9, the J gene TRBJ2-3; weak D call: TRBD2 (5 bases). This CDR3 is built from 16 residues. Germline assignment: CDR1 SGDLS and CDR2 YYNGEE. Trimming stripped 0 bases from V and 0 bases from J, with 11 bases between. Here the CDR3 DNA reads TGTGCCAGCAGCGTAGGGTCGGGATATAGCACAGATACGCAGTATTTT. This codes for CASSVGSGYSTDTQYF.

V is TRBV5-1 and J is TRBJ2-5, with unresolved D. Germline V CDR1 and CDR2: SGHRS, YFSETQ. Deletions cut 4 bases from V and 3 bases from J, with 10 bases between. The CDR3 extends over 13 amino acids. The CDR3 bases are TGCGCCAGCAGCGAATTTCCTGAAGAGACCCAGTACTTC. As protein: CASSEFPEETQYF.

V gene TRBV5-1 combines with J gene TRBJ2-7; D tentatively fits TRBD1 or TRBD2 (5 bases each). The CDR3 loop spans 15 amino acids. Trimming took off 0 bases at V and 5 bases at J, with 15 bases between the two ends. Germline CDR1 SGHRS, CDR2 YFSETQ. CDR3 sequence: CASSLEGTFDHEQYF. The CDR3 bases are TGCGCCAGCAGCTTGGAAGGGACGTTTGACCACGAGCAGTACTTC.

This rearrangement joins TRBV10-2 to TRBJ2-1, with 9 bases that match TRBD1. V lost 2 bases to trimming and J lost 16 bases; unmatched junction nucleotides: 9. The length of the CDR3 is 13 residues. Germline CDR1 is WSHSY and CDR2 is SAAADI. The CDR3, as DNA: TGCGCCAGCAGTGAGAAGGCCGGGACAGGGCGATTCTTC. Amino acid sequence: CASSEKAGTGRFF.

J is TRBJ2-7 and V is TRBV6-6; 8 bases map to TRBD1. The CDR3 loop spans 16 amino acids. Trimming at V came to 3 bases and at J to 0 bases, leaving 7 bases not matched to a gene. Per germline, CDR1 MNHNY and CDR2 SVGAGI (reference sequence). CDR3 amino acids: CASSYSPGQASYEQYF. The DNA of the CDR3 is TGTGCCAGCAGTTATTCTCCGGGACAGGCCTCCTACGAGCAGTACTTC.

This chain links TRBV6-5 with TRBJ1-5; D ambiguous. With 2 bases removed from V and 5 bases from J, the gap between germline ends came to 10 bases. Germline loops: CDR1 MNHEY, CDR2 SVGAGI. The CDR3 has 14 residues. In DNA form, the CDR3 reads TGTGCCAGCAGTTACGTCCCGGGGTATCAGCCCCAGCATTTT. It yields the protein CASSYVPGYQPQHF.

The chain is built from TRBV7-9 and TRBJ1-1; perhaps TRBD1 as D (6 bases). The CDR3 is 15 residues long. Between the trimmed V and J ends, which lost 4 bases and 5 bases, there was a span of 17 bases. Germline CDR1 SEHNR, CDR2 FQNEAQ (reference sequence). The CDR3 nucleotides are TGTGCCAGCAGCTCAAACAGGGCGCGGGAGACTGAAGCTTTCTTT. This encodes CASSSNRARETEAFF.

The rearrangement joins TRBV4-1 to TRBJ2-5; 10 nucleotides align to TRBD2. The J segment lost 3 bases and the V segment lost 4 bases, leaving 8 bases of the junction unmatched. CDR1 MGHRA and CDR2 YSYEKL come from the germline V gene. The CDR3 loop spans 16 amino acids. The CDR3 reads CASSRAWLAGEETQYF. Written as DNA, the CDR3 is TGCGCCAGCAGCCGGGCGTGGCTAGCGGGGGAAGAGACCCAGTACTTC.

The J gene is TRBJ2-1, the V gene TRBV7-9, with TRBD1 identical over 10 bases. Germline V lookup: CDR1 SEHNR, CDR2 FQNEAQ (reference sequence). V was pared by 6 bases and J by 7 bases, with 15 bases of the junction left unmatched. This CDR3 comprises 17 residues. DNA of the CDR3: TGTGCCAGCAGTTACCGAACCGGACAGGGGGAATTGAATGAGCAGTTCTTC. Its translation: CASSYRTGQGELNEQFF.

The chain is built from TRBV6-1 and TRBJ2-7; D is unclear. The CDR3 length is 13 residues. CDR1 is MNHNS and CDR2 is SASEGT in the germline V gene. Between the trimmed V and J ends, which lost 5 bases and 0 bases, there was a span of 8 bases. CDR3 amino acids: CASSHRPSYEQYF. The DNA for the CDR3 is TGTGCCAGCAGTCACAGACCCTCCTACGAGCAGTACTTC.

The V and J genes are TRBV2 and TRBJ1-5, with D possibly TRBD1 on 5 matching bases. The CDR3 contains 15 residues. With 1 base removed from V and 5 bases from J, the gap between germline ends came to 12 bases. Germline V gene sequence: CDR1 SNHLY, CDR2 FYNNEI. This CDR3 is CASSEGGGGDQPQHF. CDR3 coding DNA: TGTGCCAGCAGTGAAGGCGGCGGGGGGGATCAGCCCCAGCATTTT.

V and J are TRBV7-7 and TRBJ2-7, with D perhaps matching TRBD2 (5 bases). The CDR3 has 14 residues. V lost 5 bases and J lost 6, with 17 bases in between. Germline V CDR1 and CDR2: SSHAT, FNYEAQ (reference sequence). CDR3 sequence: CASSPISGSREQYF. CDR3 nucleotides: TGTGCCAGCAGCCCTATCTCGGGGTCGCGCGAGCAGTACTTC.

The CDR3, as DNA: TGTGCCAGCAGCTCCGACAGGGTTGAAGAGTTCGGGATCTACGAGCAGTACTTC. Amino acids: CASSSDRVEEFGIYEQYF. The rearrangement uses TRBV5-6 and TRBJ2-7; 7 bases align to TRBD1. CDR3 length equals 18 residues. Per germline, CDR1 SGHDT and CDR2 YYEEEE. The J segment lost 3 bases and the V segment lost 3 bases, leaving 18 bases of the junction unmatched. Full variable domain (missing parts from reference TRBV5-6 and TRBJ2-7): DAGVTQSPTHLIKTRGQQVTLRCSPKSGHDTVSWYQQALGQGPQFIFQYYEEEERQRGNFPDRFSGHQFPNYSSELNVNALLLGDSALYLCASSSDRVEEFGIYEQYFGPGTRLTVT.

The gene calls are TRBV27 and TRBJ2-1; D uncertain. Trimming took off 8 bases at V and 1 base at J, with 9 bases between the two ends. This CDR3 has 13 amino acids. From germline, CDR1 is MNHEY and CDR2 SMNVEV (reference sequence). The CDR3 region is CASSRKSYNEQFF. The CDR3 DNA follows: TGTGCCAGCTCGAGAAAGTCCTACAATGAGCAGTTCTTC.

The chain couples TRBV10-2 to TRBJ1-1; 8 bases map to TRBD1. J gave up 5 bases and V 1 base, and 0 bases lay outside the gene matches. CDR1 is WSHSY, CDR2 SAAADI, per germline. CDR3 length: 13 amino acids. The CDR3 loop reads CASSEWTGTEAFF. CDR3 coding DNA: TGCGCCAGCAGTGAGTGGACAGGGACTGAAGCTTTCTTT.